This T cell receptor (beta chain) is drawn from a study of monozygotic twins with inflammatory bowel disease. The unique tags termed UMIs, each holding a 6-nucleotide sample barcode, were added by means of template switching. For each CDR3 protein, TCRdb gives one entry from its re-call of the 5' RACE reads, without DNA. The sample features 400,000 to 500,000 distinct CDR3 sequences, with approximately 2.3% in its top ten. Per the germline V gene, CDR1 is DFQATT and CDR2 is SNEGSKA (reference sequence). The CDR3 runs to 14 residues. The rearrangement uses TRBV20-1 and TRBJ2-7; TCRdb selects TRBD2, and the lack of DNA leaves this call unchecked. Input material: blood. This receptor was identified in a human donor with ulcerative colitis or Crohn's disease, or a healthy co-twin of an affected twin (not recorded which). CDR3 amino acids: CSAHPLAGIPEQYF.